These T cell receptor beta chains were read from a single sample in a study of beta chain features in type 1 diabetes. The table came from immunoSEQ multiplex PCR; TCRdb's copy has only in-frame clones and leaves some out. Found here are roughly 300,000 clones, 14% of them singletons; the top ten hold about 0.016%. Sample: naive CD4+ T cells from blood. Source of these receptors: a man aged 25-45 years with type 1 diabetes. CDR3s include the opening cysteine and the closing phenylalanine or tryptophan.

v_call cdr3_aa
TRBV29-1 CSVKTGYSYEQYF
TRBV7-2 CASSSSGYGYTF
TRBV29-1 CSATGYSGANVLTF
TRBV30 CAWIRAGIDTQYF
TRBV10-3 CAISQTGNYEQYF
TRBV7-2 CASSAVSYNEQFF
TRBV7-2 CASSLVRGFAEAFF
TRBV12-5 CASGLVQGEAFF
TRBV7-9 CASSGSSGDYGYTF
TRBV30 CAWSDLVMNTEAFF
TRBV7-2 CASSYGRESNEQFF
TRBV18 CASSLQDTDGYTF
TRBV11-2 CASSLAVTEQYF
TRBV10-3 CAISSGQETQYF
TRBV18 CASSPWRDSYNEQFF
TRBV7-2 CASTRTSASSYEQYF
TRBV25-1 CASSELEGRRYF
TRBV5-1 CASSLGSSTSTDTQYF
TRBV2 CASSADRPNYGYTF
TRBV7-3 CASSLGAGVNNEQFF
TRBV13 CASSISGKVVYEQFF
TRBV28 CASRRLNEQFF
TRBV7-2 CASSFGTSGRMFSYNEQFF
TRBV28 CASSSGLAKNIQYF
TRBV28 CASSLSSRTQYF
TRBV5-4 CASSLWTSSYNEQFF
TRBV7-7 CASSTGTGDGNEQFF
TRBV6-5 CASKTGLANPEQYF
TRBV30 CAWEEGVETQYF
TRBV5-1 CASSGTVNTEAFF
TRBV2 CASTPLSRVAETQYF
TRBV4-2 CASSQDLAAALYGYTF
TRBV7-2 CASSLGPAGGYEQFF
TRBV30 CAWSGFSGTEAFF
TRBV5-1 CASSRDRLNTEAFF
TRBV19 CASLKHTRGSNQPQHF
TRBV5-6 CASSSGQSYGYTF
TRBV5-1 CASSLSTSGSYNEQFF
TRBV19 CASAGHLEQYF
TRBV7-2 CASSSPPPGTLTYEQYF
TRBV5-1 CASSLDEGGYTF
TRBV19 CASSSGDSYEQYF
TRBV19 CASSIGLAGEAYEQYF
TRBV2 CASRATSGSSSDTQYF
TRBV15 CATSRVSVDTQYF
TRBV5-1 CASQGGEETQYF
TRBV7-9 CASSLEWGRTYEQYF
TRBV28 CASIPAGGNNEQFF
TRBV30 CAWALEVNTEAFF
TRBV4-3 CASSQDLGNYGYTF
TRBV7-9 CASSFEKREFNNEQFF
TRBV11-1 CASSSGFTDQYF
TRBV10-3 CAIRPGLATYEQYF
TRBV28 CASRSPVSYEQYF
TRBV6-5 CASSYNRFNYGYTF
TRBV6-4 CASSDLSSGRGNNEQFF
TRBV19 CASSIDRGREPQHF
TRBV7-2 CASQGQHNQPQHF